These 17 T cell receptor beta chains came from one sample sequenced in a study of T cells in Graves' hyperthyroidism and ophthalmopathy. Amplification targeted TCR beta CDR3 regions from RNA transcripts. The HTBI primer set served for first-round RT-PCR of the TCR CDR3. Each CDR3 protein is one row after TCRdb ran MiXCR on the multiplex PCR reads. The table includes fewer than 550,000 distinct CDR3 sequences, 15% to 18% detected once. Sequencing was carried out using blood. Source of these receptors: a woman between 18 and 29 years old with Graves' hyperthyroidism.

This clonotype was observed many times. As DNA, the CDR3 is TGTGCCAGCAGGCCGGTCGCGGACACAGATACGCAGTATTTT. Translated: CASRPVADTDTQYF. The chain recombines TRBV13 with TRBJ2-3; D unclear. The CDR3 is made up of 14 amino acids. V gave up 6 bases and J gave up 2 bases, with 12 bases separating them. From germline, CDR1 is PRHDT and CDR2 FYEKMQ (reference sequence).

This clonotype has at least ten counts. The CDR3 nucleotides are TGTGCCAGCAGCTTGGAGGACTTCAATGAGCAGTTCTTC. Its translation: CASSLEDFNEQFF. V is TRBV5-8 and J is TRBJ2-1; D possibly corresponds to TRBD2 (5 bases). This CDR3 has 13 residues. Per the germline V gene, CDR1 is SGHTS and CDR2 is YDEGEE. Trimming removed 0 bases from V and 6 bases from J, with 7 bases in between.

This clonotype was counted a few times. V gene TRBV5-1 combines with J gene TRBJ2-3; D is perhaps TRBD2 (6 bases). In germline, CDR1 is SGHRS, CDR2 YFSETQ. V shed 5 bases and J shed 4 bases, with 17 bases lying between them. The CDR3 spans 15 residues. This chain's CDR3 is CASSGRRRVADTQYF. As DNA, the CDR3 is TGCGCCAGCAGTGGGCGGAGGAGGGTGGCAGATACGCAGTATTTT.

The chain is built from TRBV2 and TRBJ2-7, with 14 bases matching TRBD2. With 6 bases clipped from V and 6 bases from J, the junction kept 4 bases outside the gene matches. The CDR3 runs 14 residues. Germline CDR1 and CDR2: SNHLY and FYNNEI. The CDR3 region has the DNA TGTGCCAGCAGAGCGGGACTAGCGGGGGTCGAGCAGTACTTC. Translating gives CASRAGLAGVEQYF. The complete variable domain, with remaining parts taken from reference TRBV2 and TRBJ2-7, reads EPEVTQTPSHQVTQMGQEVILRCVPISNHLYFYWYRQILGQKVEFLVSFYNNEISEKSEIFDDQFSVERPDGSNFTLKIRSTKLEDSAMYFCASRAGLAGVEQYFGPGTRLTVT.

There are many counts of this clonotype. This chain links TRBV12-3 or TRBV12-4 with TRBJ2-7; TRBD1 aligns across 7 bases. The CDR3 extends over 15 amino acids. Trimming took 4 bases from V and 4 from J; bases not matched to a gene: 10. CDR3 in DNA: TGTGCCAGCAGTTCTGGGACCGGGACAGCGTACGAGCAGTACTTC. Its protein product is CASSSGTGTAYEQYF.

The chain carries TRBV12-3 or TRBV12-4 and TRBJ1-3; D not resolved. The CDR3 runs to 14 residues. Between the trimmed V and J ends, which lost 6 bases and 6 bases, there was a span of 15 bases. In DNA form, the CDR3 reads TGTGCCAGCAGGTCCCTAGGGATACTAAACACCATATATTTT. It encodes CASRSLGILNTIYF.

This clonotype appeared many times. The chain links TRBV2 to TRBJ2-1; TRBD2 aligns across 11 bases. Germline V gene lookup returns CDR1 SNHLY and CDR2 FYNNEI. The length of the CDR3 is 15 residues. The J segment lost 5 bases and the V segment lost 5 bases, leaving 5 bases of the junction unmatched. The CDR3 DNA sequence: TGTGCCAGCAGTTTCGGACTAGCGGGTGACAATGAGCAGTTCTTC. Protein sequence: CASSFGLAGDNEQFF.

V is TRBV11-2 and J is TRBJ2-7, with 14 positions matching TRBD2. This CDR3 has 20 amino acids. Germline assignment: CDR1 SGHAT and CDR2 FQNNGV. After removal of 5 bases from V and 0 bases from J, the junction contained 15 bases not matched to a gene. DNA of the CDR3: TGTGCCAGCAGCCCCAACTCGGGGGGGACTAGCGGGGGCTTCTCCTACGAGCAGTACTTC. Its translation: CASSPNSGGTSGGFSYEQYF.

This clonotype was detected many times. The chain is built from TRBV7-2 and TRBJ2-1; 13 bases agree with TRBD2. The ends lost 4 bases at V and 6 bases at J; junction bases unmatched: 6. Germline assignment: CDR1 SGHTA and CDR2 FQGNSA. This CDR3 comprises 16 residues. The CDR3 region has the DNA TGTGCCAGCAGCTCAGATGGACTAGCGGGAGCCAATGAGCAGTTCTTC. This codes for CASSSDGLAGANEQFF.

On this clonotype itself: A much larger clone lies a single base off, so this may be a read error. Here the CDR3 reads CAISPGQSSYEQYF. The CDR3, as DNA: TGTGCCATCAGCCCGGGACAGAGTTCCTACGAGCAGTACTTC. The J gene is TRBJ2-7, the V gene TRBV10-3, with TRBD1 matching 7 bases. Trimming at V came to 6 bases and at J to 1 base, leaving 6 bases not matched to a gene. This CDR3 region has 14 residues. The germline gives CDR1 ENHRY, CDR2 SYGVKD.

As concerns this clonotype: A much larger clonotype is one base distant, so this may be a read error. The J gene is TRBJ1-5, the V gene TRBV25-1; D may be TRBD1 (5 bases). The closer fit of TRBJ2-3 to the DNA end suggests the J call may be wrong. This CDR3 spans 13 amino acids. CDR1 MGHDK and CDR2 SYGVNS come from the germline V gene. The CDR3, as DNA: TGTGCCAGCTCTCGACAGAGCAATCAGCCCCAGTATTTT. Amino acids: CASSRQSNQPQYF.

This clonotype occurred many times. The rearrangement uses TRBV2 and TRBJ2-1; D unclear. CDR1 is SNHLY and CDR2 is FYNNEI in the germline V gene. V lost 10 bases and J 5 bases, leaving 21 bases between the germline ends. This CDR3 has 15 amino acids. The CDR3 sequence is CATSPEERENNEQFF. CDR3 in DNA: TGTGCCACGAGCCCCGAGGAAAGGGAAAACAATGAGCAGTTCTTC. Based on the CDR3 plus reference TRBV2 and TRBJ2-1, the full variable domain is EPEVTQTPSHQVTQMGQEVILRCVPISNHLYFYWYRQILGQKVEFLVSFYNNEISEKSEIFDDQFSVERPDGSNFTLKIRSTKLEDSAMYFCATSPEERENNEQFFGPGTRLTVL.

Ten or more counts support this clonotype. The chain combines TRBV10-1 with TRBJ2-1; 7 bases are shared with TRBD2. Trimming took 4 bases from V and 0 from J; bases not matched to a gene: 6. Germline assignment: CDR1 WNHNN and CDR2 SYGVQD (reference sequence). The CDR3 is 16 residues long. CDR3 amino acids: CASSGREASSYNEQFF. The CDR3 region has the DNA TGCGCCAGCAGTGGTCGGGAGGCGAGCTCCTACAATGAGCAGTTCTTC.

This clonotype was found many times. This rearrangement joins TRBV11-2 to TRBJ2-7; TRBD2 agrees at 8 bases. Germline V lookup: CDR1 SGHAT, CDR2 FQNNGV. The V segment lost 8 bases and the J segment 7 bases; nucleotides outside the gene matches: 28. The CDR3 sequence is 19 residues long. CDR3 DNA sequence: TGTGCCAGCTCCCCCTGGGGAGAAGCAGGGTCACCGGGAGGGCAAGAGCAGTACTTC. Protein: CASSPWGEAGSPGGQEQYF. The full variable domain, its missing parts supplied by reference TRBV11-2 and TRBJ2-7, is EAGVAQSPRYKIIEKRQSVAFWCNPISGHATLYWYQQILGQGPKLLIQFQNNGVVDDSQLPKDRFSAERLKGVDSTLKIQPAKLEDSAVYLCASSPWGEAGSPGGQEQYFGPGTRLTVT.

Many counts were recorded for this clonotype. The chain recombines TRBV5-1 with TRBJ1-4; D not certain. Germline values: CDR1 SGHRS, CDR2 YFSETQ. This CDR3 has 15 amino acids. V lost 1 base to trimming and J lost 0 bases, with 7 bases between them. This CDR3 reads CASSLLGPTNEKLFF. CDR3 nucleotide sequence: TGCGCCAGCAGCTTGCTAGGACCAACTAATGAAAAACTGTTTTTT.

This clonotype has at least ten counts. The V call is TRBV2, the J call TRBJ1-2; 8 positions match TRBD1. Germline CDR1 and CDR2: SNHLY and FYNNEI. J lost 4 bases, V lost 2 bases, and 9 bases had no gene match. The CDR3 totals 16 residues. The DNA for the CDR3 is TGTGCCAGCAGTGAATTTTCGACAGGGGCAAGCTATGGCTACACCTTC. It yields the protein CASSEFSTGASYGYTF.

A word on this clonotype: Possible read error: a much larger clone is one base away. The V call is TRBV7-9, the J call TRBJ1-3; 8 nucleotides match TRBD1. The CDR3 contains 14 residues. Germline lookup yields CDR1 SEHNR and CDR2 FQNEAQ (reference sequence). The V gene end was trimmed by 5 bases and the J gene end by 2 bases; junction bases not matched to a gene: 2. The CDR3 region has the DNA TGTGCCAGCAGCCGGACAGGGACTGGAAACACCATATATTTT. Residues: CASSRTGTGNTIYF.